This T cell receptor beta chain was sequenced for a study of cytomegalovirus exposure and HLA in healthy donors. Points from the study as a whole: It was shown in a later analysis that HLA-associated TCR beta chains were more clonally expanded than other, equally common chains.

As concerns this clone: Antigen: not known.

Primers for the PCR totalled 60 Vbeta and 13 Jbeta. TCRdb keeps only in-frame clones here, not all; method: immunoSEQ multiplex PCR. Here the sample spans about 160,000 clones, approximately 67% being singletons. The germline CDR1 and CDR2 sequences are SGHAT and FQDESV (reference sequence). Trimming removed 7 bases at V and 2 bases at J, with 12 bases between. CDR3 length equals 13 residues. The TCR originated in a woman aged 18-35 years in good health and CMV-seropositive. The sequencing sample was made of PBMCs. The chain has TRBV11-1 and TRBJ2-7; D perhaps matches TRBD1 (6 bases). CDR3 DNA: TGTGCCAGCACTGACCGGGACACCTACGAGCAGTACTTC. It specifies CASTDRDTYEQYF.